What follows is one T cell receptor (beta chain) and its context. The entry originates in a study of response to subunit inactivated influenza vaccine. MiXCR, applied by TCRdb to the RT-PCR reads, yields one record per CDR3 protein. Of over 400,000 distinct CDR3 sequences listed, roughly 13% are singletons. Germline loops: CDR1 DFQATT, CDR2 SNEGSKA (reference sequence). This CDR3 comprises 14 residues. The germline V and J ends were trimmed by 6 bases and 1 base, with 14 bases remaining between them. The sequencing used PBMCs from blood, collected roughly 48 days after vaccination. The TCR sequence derives from a man between 45 and 60 years old who received an inactivated influenza vaccine. The chain combines TRBV20-1 with TRBJ2-3, with a tentative D call TRBD2 (5 bases). The CDR3 protein is CSAAGVARTDTQYF. CDR3 DNA sequence: TGCAGTGCCGCCGGGGTAGCCCGCACAGATACGCAGTATTTT.